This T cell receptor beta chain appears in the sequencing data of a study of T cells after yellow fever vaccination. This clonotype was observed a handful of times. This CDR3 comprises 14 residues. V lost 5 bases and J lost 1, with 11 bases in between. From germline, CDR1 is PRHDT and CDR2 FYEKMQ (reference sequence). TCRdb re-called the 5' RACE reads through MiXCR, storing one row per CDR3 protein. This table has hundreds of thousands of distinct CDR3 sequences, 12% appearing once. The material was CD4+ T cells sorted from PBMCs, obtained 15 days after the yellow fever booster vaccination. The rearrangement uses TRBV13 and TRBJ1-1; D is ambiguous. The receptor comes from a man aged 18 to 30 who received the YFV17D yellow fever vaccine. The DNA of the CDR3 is TGTGCCAGCAGCCATCCCTGGGAGAACACTGAAGCTTTCTTT. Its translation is CASSHPWENTEAFF. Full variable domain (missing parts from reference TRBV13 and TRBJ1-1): AAGVIQSPRHLIKEKRETATLKCYPIPRHDTVYWYQQGPGQDPQFLISFYEKMQSDKGSIPDRFSAQQFSDYHSELNMSSLELGDSALYFCASSHPWENTEAFFGQGTRLTVV.